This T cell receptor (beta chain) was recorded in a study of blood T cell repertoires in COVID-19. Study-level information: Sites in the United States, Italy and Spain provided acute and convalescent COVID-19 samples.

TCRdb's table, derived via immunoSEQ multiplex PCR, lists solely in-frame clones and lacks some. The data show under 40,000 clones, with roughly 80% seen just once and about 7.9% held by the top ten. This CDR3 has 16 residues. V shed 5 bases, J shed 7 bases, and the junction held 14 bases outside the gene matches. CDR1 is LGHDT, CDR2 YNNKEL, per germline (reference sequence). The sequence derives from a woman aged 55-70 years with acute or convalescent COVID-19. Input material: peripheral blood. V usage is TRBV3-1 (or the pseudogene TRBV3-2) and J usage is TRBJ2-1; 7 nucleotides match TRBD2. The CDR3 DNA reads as TGTGCCAGCAGCTACACCGGGACTAAATTGGGGAATGAGCAGTTCTTC. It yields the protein CASSYTGTKLGNEQFF.